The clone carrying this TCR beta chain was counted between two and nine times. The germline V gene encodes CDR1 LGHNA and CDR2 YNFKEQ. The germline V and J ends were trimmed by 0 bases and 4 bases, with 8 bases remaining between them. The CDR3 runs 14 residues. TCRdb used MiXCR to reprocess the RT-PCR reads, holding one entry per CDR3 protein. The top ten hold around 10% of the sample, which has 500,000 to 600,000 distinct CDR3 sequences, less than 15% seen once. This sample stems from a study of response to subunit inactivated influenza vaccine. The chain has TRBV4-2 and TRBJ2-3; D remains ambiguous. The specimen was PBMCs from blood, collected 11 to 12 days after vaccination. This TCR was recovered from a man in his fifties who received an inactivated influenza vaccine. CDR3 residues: CASSQELGADTQYF. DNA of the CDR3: TGTGCCAGCAGCCAAGAGTTGGGCGCAGATACGCAGTATTTT.